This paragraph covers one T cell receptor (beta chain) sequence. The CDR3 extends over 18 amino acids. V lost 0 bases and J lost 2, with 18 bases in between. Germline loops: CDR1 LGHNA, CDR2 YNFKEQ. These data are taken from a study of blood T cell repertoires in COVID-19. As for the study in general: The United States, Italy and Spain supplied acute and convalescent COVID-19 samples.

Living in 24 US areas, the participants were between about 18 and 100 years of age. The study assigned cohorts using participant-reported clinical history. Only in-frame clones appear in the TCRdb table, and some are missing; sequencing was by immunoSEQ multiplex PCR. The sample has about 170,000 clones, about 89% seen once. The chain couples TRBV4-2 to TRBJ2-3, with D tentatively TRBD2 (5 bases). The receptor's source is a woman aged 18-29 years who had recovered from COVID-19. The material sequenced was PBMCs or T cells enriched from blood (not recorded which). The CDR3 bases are TGTGCCAGCAGCCAAGATCGCGCCCCAGACCGGGACACAGATACGCAGTATTTT. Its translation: CASSQDRAPDRDTDTQYF.